This T cell receptor (beta chain) came from a study of blood T cell repertoires in COVID-19. Per the authors' pipeline: Reference gene primers were amplified, and this amplification served to estimate nucleated cell counts. Assay used: immunoSEQ multiplex PCR; TCRdb lists only in-frame clones, some missing. V, J and clone size reflect that table, while D and trimming were determined from the DNA. Among approximately 230,000 clones listed, approximately 84% were seen once. V was trimmed by 6 bases and J by 7 bases, leaving 13 bases between them. CDR3 length: 13 residues. Germline CDR1 is ENHRY and CDR2 is SYGVKD. Cohorts were assigned according to the clinical history that participants reported. Before being deemed recovered, Cohort 3 donors had two negative PCRs, clearance, or symptom resolution.

Sequenced: PBMCs or T cells enriched from blood (not recorded which). The receptor was derived from a man aged 18 to 30 who had recovered from COVID-19. This chain joins TRBV10-3 and TRBJ2-1, with D tentatively TRBD2 (6 bases). CDR3 in amino acids: CAIRAGSLNEQFF. The CDR3 nucleotides read TGTGCCATCAGGGCGGGAAGTTTAAATGAGCAGTTCTTC.